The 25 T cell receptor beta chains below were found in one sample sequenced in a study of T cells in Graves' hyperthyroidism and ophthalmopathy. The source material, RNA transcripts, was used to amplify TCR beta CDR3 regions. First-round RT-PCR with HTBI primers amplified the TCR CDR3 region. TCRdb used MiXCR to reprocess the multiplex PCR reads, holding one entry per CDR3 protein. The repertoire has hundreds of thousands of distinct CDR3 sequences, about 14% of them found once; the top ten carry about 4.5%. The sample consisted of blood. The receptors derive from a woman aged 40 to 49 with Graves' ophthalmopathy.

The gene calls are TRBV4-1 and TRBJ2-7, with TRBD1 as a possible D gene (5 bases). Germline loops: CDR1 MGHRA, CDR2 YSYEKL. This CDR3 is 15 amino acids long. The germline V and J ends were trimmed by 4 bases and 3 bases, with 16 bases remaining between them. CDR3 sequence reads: CASSRSQGWDYEQYF. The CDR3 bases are TGCGCCAGCAGCCGTTCCCAGGGTTGGGACTACGAGCAGTACTTC.

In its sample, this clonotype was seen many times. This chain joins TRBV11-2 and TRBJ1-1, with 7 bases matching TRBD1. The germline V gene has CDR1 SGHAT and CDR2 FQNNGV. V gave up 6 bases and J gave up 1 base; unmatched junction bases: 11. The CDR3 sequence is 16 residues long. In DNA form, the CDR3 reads TGTGCCAGCAGTTTCGGATACGGGACAGCGAACACTGAAGCTTTCTTT. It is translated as CASSFGYGTANTEAFF. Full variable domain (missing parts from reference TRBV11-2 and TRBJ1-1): EAGVAQSPRYKIIEKRQSVAFWCNPISGHATLYWYQQILGQGPKLLIQFQNNGVVDDSQLPKDRFSAERLKGVDSTLKIQPAKLEDSAVYLCASSFGYGTANTEAFFGQGTRLTVV.

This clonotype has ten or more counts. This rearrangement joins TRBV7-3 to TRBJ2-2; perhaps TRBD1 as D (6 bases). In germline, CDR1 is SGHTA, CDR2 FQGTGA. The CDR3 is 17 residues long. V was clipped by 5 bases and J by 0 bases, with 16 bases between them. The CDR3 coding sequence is TGTGCCAGCAGCCCCCAGGACAGTTTAACGAACACCGGGGAGCTGTTTTTT. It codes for CASSPQDSLTNTGELFF.

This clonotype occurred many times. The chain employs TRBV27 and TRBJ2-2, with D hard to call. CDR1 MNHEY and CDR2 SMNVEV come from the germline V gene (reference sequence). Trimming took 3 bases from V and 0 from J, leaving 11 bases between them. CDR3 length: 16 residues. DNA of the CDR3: TGTGCCAGCAGTTTCCTCGAGGCAACGAACACCGGGGAGCTGTTTTTT. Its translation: CASSFLEATNTGELFF.

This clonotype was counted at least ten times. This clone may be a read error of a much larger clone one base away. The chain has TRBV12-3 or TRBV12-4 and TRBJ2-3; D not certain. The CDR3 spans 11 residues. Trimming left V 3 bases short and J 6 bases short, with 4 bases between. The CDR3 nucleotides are TGTGCCAGCAGTTTGAGGGATACGCAGTATTTT. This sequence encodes CASSLRDTQYF.

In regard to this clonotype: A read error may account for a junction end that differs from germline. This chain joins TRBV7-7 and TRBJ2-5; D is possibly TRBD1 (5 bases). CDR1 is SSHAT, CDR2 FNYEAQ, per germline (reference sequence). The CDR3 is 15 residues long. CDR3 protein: CASSISTGSQEAQYF. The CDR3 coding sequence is TGTGCTAGCAGCATATCCACAGGTTCCCAAGAGGCCCAGTACTTC.

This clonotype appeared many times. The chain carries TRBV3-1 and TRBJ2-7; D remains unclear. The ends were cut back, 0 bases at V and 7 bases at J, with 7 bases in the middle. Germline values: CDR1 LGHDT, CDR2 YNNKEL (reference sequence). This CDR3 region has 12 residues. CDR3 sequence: CASSQEGREQYF. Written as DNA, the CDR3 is TGTGCCAGCAGCCAAGAAGGAAGGGAGCAGTACTTC.

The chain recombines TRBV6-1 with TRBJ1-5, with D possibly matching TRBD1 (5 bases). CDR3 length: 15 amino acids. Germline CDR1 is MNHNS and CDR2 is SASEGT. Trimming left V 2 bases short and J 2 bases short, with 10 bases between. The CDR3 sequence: CASSENRGGNQPQHF. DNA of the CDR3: TGTGCCAGCAGTGAAAACCGAGGGGGCAATCAGCCCCAGCATTTT.

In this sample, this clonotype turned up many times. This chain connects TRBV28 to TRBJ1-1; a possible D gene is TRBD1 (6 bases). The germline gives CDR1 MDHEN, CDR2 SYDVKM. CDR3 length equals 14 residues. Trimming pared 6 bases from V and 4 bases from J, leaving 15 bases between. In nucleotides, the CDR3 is TGTGCCAGCAGCCCCGGGGGGCGGACCACTGAAGCTTTCTTT. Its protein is CASSPGGRTTEAFF.

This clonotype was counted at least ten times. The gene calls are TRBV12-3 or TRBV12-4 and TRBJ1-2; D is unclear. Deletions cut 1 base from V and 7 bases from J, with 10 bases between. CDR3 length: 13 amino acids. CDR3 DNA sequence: TGTGCCAGCAGTTTAGGGTCAGGCAGTGGCTACACCTTC. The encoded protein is CASSLGSGSGYTF.

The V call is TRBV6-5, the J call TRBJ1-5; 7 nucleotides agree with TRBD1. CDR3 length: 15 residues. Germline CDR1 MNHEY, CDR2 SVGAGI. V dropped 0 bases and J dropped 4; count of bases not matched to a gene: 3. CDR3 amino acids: CASSYSEGANQPQHF. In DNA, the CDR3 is TGTGCCAGCAGTTACTCGGAGGGGGCAAATCAGCCCCAGCATTTT.

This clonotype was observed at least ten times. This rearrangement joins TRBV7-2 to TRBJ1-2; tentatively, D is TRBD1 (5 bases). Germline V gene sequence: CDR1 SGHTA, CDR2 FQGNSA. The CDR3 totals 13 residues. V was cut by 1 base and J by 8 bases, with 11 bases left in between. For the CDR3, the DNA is TGTGCCAGCAGCTTAGGGCCAGGGCAAGGCTACACCTTC. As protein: CASSLGPGQGYTF.

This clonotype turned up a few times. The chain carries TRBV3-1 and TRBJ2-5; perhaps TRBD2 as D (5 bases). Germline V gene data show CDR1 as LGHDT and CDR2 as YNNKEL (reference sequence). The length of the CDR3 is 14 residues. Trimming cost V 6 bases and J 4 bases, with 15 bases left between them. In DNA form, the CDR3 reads TGTGCCAGCAGTGGTCCCTCCGCGGGAGAGACCCAGTACTTC. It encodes CASSGPSAGETQYF.

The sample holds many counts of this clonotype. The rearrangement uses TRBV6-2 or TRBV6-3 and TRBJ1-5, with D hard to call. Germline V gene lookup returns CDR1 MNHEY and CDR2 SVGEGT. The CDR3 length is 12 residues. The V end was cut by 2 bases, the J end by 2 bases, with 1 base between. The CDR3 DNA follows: TGTGCCAGCAGTTACGGCAATCAGCCCCAGCATTTT. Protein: CASSYGNQPQHF.

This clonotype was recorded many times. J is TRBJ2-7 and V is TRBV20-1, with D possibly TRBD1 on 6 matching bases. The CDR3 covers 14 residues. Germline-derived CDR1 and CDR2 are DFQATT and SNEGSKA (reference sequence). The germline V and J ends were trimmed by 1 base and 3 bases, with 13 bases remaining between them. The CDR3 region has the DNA TGCAGTGCTAGAGCGCAGGGCAGGGGCTACGAGCAGTACTTC. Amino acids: CSARAQGRGYEQYF.

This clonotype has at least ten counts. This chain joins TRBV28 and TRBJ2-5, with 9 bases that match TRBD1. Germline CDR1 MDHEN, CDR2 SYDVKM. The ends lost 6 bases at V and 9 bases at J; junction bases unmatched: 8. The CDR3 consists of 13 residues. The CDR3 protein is CASSPQGAGSQYF. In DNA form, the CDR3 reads TGTGCCAGCAGCCCACAGGGGGCAGGGTCCCAGTACTTC.

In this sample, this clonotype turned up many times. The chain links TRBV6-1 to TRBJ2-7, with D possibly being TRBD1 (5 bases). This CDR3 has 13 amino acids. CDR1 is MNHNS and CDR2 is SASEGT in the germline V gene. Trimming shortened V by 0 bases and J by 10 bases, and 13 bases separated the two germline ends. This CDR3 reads CASSEARTYAQYF. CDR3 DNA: TGTGCCAGCAGTGAAGCAAGGACATACGCCCAGTACTTC.

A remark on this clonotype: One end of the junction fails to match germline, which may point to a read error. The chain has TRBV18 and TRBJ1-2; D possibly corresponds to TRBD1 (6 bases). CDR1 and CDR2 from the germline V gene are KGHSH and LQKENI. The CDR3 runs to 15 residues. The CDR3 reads CAGSPQGGINYGYTF. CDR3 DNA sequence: TGTGCCGGCTCACCACAGGGAGGAATTAACTATGGCTACACCTTC.

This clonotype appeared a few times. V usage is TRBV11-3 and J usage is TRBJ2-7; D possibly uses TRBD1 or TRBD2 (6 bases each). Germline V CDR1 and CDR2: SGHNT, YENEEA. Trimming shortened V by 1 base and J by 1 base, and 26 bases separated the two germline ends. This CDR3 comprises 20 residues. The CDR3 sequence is CASSLVGLRGARLLSYEQYF. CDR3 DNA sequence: TGTGCCAGCAGCTTAGTGGGACTTAGGGGGGCCCGGCTCCTATCCTACGAGCAGTACTTC.

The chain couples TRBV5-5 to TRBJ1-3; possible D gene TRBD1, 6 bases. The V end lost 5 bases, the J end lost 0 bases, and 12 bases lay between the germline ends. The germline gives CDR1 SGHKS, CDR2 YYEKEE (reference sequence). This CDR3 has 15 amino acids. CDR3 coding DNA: TGTGCCAGCAGTGCCCTGGACAGCTCTGGAAACACCATATATTTT. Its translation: CASSALDSSGNTIYF.

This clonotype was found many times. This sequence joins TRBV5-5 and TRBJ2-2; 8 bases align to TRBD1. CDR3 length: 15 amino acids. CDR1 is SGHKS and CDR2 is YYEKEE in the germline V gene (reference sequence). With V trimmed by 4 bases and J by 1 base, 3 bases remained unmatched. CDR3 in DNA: TGTGCCAGCAGCGATGGACAGGGGAACACCGGGGAGCTGTTTTTT. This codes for CASSDGQGNTGELFF.

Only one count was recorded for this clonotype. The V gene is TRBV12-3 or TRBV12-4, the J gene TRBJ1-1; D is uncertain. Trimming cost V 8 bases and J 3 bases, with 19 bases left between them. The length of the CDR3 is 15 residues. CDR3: CASGNKEGSDTEAFF. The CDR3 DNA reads TGTGCCAGCGGCAACAAGGAAGGAAGCGACACTGAAGCTTTCTTT.

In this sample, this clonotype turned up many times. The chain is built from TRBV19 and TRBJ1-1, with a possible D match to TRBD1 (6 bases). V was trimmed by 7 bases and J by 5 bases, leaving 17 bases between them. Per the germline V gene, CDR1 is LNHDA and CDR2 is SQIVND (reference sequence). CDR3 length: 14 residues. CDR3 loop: CASTHPRGRTEAFF. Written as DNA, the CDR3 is TGTGCCAGTACCCACCCCCGGGGGCGGACTGAAGCTTTCTTT.

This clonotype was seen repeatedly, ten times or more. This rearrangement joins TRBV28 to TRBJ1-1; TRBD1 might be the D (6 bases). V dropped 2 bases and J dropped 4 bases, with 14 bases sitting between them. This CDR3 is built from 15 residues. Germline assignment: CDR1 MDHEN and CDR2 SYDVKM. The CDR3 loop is CASSLLVRGGTEAFF. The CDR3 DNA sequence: TGTGCCAGCAGTTTACTTGTACGAGGGGGCACTGAAGCTTTCTTT. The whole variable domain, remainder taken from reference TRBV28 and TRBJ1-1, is DVKVTQSSRYLVKRTGEKVFLECVQDMDHENMFWYRQDPGLGLRLIYFSYDVKMKEKGDIPEGYSVSREKKERFSLILESASTNQTSMYLCASSLLVRGGTEAFFGQGTRLTVV.

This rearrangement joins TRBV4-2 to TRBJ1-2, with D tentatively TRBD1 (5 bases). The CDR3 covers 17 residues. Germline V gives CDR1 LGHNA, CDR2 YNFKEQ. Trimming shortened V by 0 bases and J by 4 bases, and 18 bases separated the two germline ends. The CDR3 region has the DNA TGTGCCAGCAGCCAAGAGGGGCGAGCGGGCGCCGGCTATGGCTACACCTTC. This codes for CASSQEGRAGAGYGYTF.